This TCR beta chain comes out of a study of CD8 T cells in Susac syndrome. Random-hexamer reverse transcription was applied to roughly 0.45 to 1 ug RNA. Each CDR3 protein is one row after TCRdb ran MiXCR on the immunoSEQ multiplex PCR reads. The sample includes approximately 190,000 distinct CDR3 sequences, roughly 95% of them seen just once. Germline loops: CDR1 SGHDN, CDR2 FVKESK. CDR3 length: 12 amino acids. The V and J ends lost 1 base and 8 bases respectively, with 8 bases between them. Negative isolation yielded CD8+ and CD4+ T cells; FACS enriched TEMRA cells. This TCR was recovered from a human donor with Susac syndrome. Specimen: CD4+ T cells from PBMCs. This chain joins TRBV14 and TRBJ1-1, with no clear D. The chain's CDR3 is CASSQVKGEAFF. CDR3 in DNA: TGTGCCAGCAGCCAAGTGAAGGGAGAAGCTTTCTTT.